A single sample gave rise to the 2 T cell receptor beta chains below, sequenced in a study of blood T cell repertoires in COVID-19. The method was immunoSEQ multiplex PCR; TCRdb's version includes in-frame clones alone and lacks a portion of them. This table holds roughly 92,000 clones, around nine tenths found once. What was sequenced was peripheral blood. These receptors originate from an elderly woman with acute or convalescent COVID-19.

The V call is TRBV18, the J call TRBJ1-5; D is uncertain. The CDR3 runs 14 residues. Trimming removed 2 bases from V and 4 bases from J, with 9 bases in between. Germline CDR1 is KGHSH and CDR2 is LQKENI. The CDR3, as DNA: TGTGCCAGCTCACCAACCTCGGGGAATCAGCCCCAGCATTTT. This gives the protein CASSPTSGNQPQHF.

The chain combines TRBV19 with TRBJ2-3, with D possibly TRBD2 on 6 matching bases. V was cut by 10 bases and J by 2 bases, with 10 bases left in between. CDR1 and CDR2 (germline): LNHDA, SQIVND (reference sequence). This CDR3 spans 12 amino acids. CDR3 sequence: CATGRSTDTQYF. The CDR3 DNA follows: TGTGCCACTGGGAGGTCCACAGATACGCAGTATTTT.